This is a list of T cell receptor beta chains from one sample in a study of blood T cell repertoires in COVID-19. Repertoires were generated with immunoSEQ multiplex PCR, while TCRdb's copy carries only in-frame clones and drops some. The table has more than 200,000 clones, 80% to 90% seen once; the top ten hold around 3.7%. The sample was PBMCs or T cells enriched from blood (not recorded which). These receptors all stem from a young woman who had been exposed to COVID-19. CDR3s leave out the opening cysteine and the closing phenylalanine or tryptophan.

>11|TRBV30|TRBJ1-1
AWRREGDTEAF
>12|TRBV11-2|TRBJ2-5
ASSLASRGETQY
>15|TRBV10-3|TRBJ2-5
AISESASQGARETQY
>15|TRBV4-2|TRBJ1-5
ASSQDPQGTGHQPQH
>13|TRBV2|TRBJ2-7
ASYASRVAGYEQY
>14|TRBV2|TRBJ1-1
ASRHRGLLSDTEAF
>11|TRBV2|TRBJ2-5
ASSGTRQETQY
>12|TRBV11-1|TRBJ2-3
ASSLAGGTDTQY
>14|TRBV2|TRBJ2-3
ASVAGGPSGTDTQY
>13|TRBV15|TRBJ2-7
ATANLGLVNGEQY
>9|TRBV12-3/TRBV12-4|TRBJ1-5
ASSLDQPQH
>12|TRBV9|TRBJ2-6
ASSARIGANVLT
>12|TRBV9|TRBJ1-2
ASSVGGSDYGYT
>13|TRBV19|TRBJ1-6
ASSIPGQGISPLH
>14|TRBV4-2|TRBJ2-5
ASSFGLAGFQETQY
>14|TRBV13|TRBJ2-7
ASSLIRTSGSYEQY
>13|TRBV19|TRBJ1-5
ASTPLDRANQPQH
>14|TRBV5-1|TRBJ1-1
ASSPITGTQNTEAF
>11|TRBV18|TRBJ2-1
ASSQNLGDEQF
>11|TRBV2|TRBJ1-1
ATKMGGRTEAF
>13|TRBV6-2/TRBV6-3|TRBJ2-5
ASSLRRPVQETQY
>16|TRBV5-6|TRBJ2-4
ASSLTPAPGGRRNIQY
>14|TRBV29-1|TRBJ2-1
SVLGGWRADNREQF
>13|TRBV27|TRBJ2-2
ASRRTSSNTGELF
>12|TRBV18|TRBJ2-5
ASSPQPYQETQY
>12|TRBV10-2|TRBJ2-2
ASSVGQGLAELF
>13|TRBV11-3|TRBJ2-1
ASSLGGSSYNEQF
>12|TRBV28|TRBJ1-1
ASSLISMNTEAF
>11|TRBV2|TRBJ2-7
ASSTGGSYEQY
>14|TRBV2|TRBJ1-1
ASTRQGATENTEAF
>11|TRBV19|TRBJ2-1
ASSIGRGGEQF
>13|TRBV7-9|TRBJ1-4
ASSLAPGDNEKLF
>14|TRBV7-9|TRBJ2-1
ASSSGLAGEGDEQF
>14|TRBV5-6|TRBJ2-5
ASSFFSSGSGETQY
>11|TRBV18|TRBJ2-1
ASSPYPGNEQF
>10|TRBV3-1/TRBV3-2|TRBJ2-7
ASSQGGGSLL
>12|TRBV5-1|TRBJ1-4
ASSKTGGSEKLF